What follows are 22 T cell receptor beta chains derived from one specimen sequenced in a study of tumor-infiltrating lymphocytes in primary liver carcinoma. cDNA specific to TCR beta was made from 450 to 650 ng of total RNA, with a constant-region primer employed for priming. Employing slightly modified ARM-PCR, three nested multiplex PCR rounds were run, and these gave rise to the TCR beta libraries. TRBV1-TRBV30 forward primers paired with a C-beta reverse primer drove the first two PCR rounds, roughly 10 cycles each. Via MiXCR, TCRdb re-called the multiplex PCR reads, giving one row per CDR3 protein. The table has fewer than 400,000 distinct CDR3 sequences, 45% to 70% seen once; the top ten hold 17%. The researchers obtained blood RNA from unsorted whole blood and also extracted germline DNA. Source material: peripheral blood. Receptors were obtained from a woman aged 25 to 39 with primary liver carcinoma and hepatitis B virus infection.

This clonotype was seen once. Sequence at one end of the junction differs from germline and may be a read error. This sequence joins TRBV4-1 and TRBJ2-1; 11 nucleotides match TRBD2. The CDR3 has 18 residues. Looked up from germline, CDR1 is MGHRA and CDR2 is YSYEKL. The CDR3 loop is CASNQELAGGTLRNEQFF. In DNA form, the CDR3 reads TGCGCCAGCAACCAAGAGCTAGCGGGAGGAACCCTTCGCAATGAGCAGTTCTTC.

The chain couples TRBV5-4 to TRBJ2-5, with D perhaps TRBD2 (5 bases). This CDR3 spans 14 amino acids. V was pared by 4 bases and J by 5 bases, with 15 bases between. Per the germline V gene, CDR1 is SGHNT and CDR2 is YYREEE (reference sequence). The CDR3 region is CASSPPAGDETQYF. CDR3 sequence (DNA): TGTGCCAGCAGCCCCCCCGCGGGCGATGAGACCCAGTACTTC.

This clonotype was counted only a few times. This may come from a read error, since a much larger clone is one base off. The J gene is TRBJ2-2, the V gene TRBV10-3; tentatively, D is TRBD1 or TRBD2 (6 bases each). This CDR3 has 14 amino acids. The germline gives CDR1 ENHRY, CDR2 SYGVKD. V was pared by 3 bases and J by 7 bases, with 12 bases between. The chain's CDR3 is CAISDGGDIGELFF. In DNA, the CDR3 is TGTGCCATCAGTGACGGGGGCGACATCGGGGAGCTGTTTTTT.

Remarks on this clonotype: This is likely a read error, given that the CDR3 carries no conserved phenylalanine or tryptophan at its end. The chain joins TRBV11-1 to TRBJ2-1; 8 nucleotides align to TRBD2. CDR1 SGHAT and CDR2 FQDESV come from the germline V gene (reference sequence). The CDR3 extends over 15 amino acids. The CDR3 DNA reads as TGTGCCAGCAGCCTAACTAGCGGTTATTACATTGAGCAGTTCTCC. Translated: CASSLTSGYYIEQFS.

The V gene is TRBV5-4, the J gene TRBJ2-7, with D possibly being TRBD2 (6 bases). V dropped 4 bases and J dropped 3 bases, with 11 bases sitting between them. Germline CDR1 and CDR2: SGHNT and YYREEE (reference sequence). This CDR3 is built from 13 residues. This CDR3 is CASSPGDDYEQYF. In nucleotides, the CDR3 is TGTGCCAGCAGCCCGGGGGACGACTACGAGCAGTACTTC.

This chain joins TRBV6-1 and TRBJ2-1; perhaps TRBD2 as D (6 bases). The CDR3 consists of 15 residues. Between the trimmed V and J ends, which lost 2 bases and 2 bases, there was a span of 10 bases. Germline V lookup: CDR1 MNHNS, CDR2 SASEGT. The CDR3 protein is CASSEPGAAYNEQFF. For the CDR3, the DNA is TGTGCCAGCAGTGAACCGGGAGCAGCCTACAATGAGCAGTTCTTC.

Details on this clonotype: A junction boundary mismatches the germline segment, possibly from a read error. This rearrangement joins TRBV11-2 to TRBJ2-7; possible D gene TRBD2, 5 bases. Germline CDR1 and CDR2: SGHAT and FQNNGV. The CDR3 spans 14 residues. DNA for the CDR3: TGTGCCAGCAGCTTCGGAGGAGAGATCTACGTGCAGTACTTC. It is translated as CASSFGGEIYVQYF.

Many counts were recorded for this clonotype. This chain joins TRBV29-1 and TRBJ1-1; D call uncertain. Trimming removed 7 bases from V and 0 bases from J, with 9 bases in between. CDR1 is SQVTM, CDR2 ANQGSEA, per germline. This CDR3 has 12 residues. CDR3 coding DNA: TGCAGCGCCGAGCGGATGAACACTGAAGCTTTCTTT. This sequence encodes CSAERMNTEAFF. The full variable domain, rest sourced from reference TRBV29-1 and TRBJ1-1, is SAVISQKPSRDICQRGTSLTIQCQVDSQVTMMFWYRQQPGQSLTLIATANQGSEATYESGFVIDKFPISRPNLTFSTLTVSNMSPEDSSIYLCSAERMNTEAFFGQGTRLTVV.

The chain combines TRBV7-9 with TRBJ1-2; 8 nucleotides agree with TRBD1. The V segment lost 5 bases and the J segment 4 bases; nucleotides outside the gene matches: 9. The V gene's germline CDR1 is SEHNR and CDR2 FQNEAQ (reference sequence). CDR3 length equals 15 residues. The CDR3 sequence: CASSPGQGKAYGYTF. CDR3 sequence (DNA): TGTGCCAGCAGCCCAGGACAGGGCAAGGCCTATGGCTACACCTTC.

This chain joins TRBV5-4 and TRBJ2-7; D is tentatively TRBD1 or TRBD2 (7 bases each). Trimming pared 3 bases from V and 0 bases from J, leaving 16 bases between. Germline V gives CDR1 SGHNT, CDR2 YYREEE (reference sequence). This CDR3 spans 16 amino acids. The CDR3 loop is CASSSGGGLSSYEQYF. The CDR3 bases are TGTGCCAGCAGCTCAGGGGGAGGGCTGTCCTCCTACGAGCAGTACTTC.

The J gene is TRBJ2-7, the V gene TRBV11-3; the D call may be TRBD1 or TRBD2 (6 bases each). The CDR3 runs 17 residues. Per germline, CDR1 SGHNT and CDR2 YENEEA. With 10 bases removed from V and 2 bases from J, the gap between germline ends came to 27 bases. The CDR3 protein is CANLPGGMASDAYEQYF. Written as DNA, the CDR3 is TGTGCCAACTTACCCGGGGGCATGGCTTCCGATGCCTACGAGCAGTACTTC. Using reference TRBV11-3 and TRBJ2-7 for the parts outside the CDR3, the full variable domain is EAGVVQSPRYKIIEKKQPVAFWCNPISGHNTLYWYLQNLGQGPELLIRYENEEAVDDSQLPKDRFSAERLKGVDSTLKIQPAELGDSAVYLCANLPGGMASDAYEQYFGPGTRLTVT.

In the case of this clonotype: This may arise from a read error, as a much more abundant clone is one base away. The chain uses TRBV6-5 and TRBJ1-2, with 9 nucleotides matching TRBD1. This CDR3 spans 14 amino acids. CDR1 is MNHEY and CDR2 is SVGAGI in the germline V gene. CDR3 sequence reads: CVSSIQGAGMGYTF. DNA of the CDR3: TGTGTCAGCAGTATACAGGGGGCCGGGATGGGCTACACCTTC.

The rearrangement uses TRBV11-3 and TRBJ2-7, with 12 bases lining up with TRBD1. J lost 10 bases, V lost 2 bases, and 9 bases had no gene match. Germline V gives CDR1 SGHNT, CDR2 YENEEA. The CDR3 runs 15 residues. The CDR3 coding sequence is TGTGCCAGCAGCTTACACGGGACAGGGGGCTACGTACAGTACTTC. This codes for CASSLHGTGGYVQYF.

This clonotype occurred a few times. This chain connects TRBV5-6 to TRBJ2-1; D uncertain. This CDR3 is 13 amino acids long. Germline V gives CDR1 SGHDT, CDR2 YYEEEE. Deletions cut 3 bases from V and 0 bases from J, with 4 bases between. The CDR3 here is CASSSGSYNEQFF. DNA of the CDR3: TGTGCCAGCAGCTCAGGCTCCTACAATGAGCAGTTCTTC.

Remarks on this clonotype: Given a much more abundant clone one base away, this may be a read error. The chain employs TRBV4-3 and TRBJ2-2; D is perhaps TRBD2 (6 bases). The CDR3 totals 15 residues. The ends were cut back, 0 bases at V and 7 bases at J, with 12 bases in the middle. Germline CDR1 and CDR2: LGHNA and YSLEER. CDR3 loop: CASSQEQGLGGELFF. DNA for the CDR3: TGCGCCAGCAGCCAAGAGCAGGGACTGGGCGGGGAGCTGTTTTTT.

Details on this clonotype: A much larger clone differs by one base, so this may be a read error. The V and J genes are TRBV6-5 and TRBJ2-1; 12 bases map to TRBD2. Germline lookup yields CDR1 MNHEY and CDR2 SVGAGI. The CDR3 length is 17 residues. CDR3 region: CASRETSGSISYNKQFF. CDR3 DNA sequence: TGTGCCAGCAGGGAGACTAGCGGGAGCATCTCCTACAATAAGCAGTTCTTC.

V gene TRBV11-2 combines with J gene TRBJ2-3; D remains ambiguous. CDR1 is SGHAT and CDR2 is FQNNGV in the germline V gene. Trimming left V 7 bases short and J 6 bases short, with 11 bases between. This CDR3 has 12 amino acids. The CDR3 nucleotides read TGTGCCAGCACCTCCCATTCGGATACGCAGTATTTT. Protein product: CASTSHSDTQYF.

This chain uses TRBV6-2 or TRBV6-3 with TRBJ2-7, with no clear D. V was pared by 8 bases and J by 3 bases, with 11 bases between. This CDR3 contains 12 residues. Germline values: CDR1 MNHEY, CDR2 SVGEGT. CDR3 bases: TGTGCCAGCGATATGGTAGACTACGAGCAGTACTTC. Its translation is CASDMVDYEQYF.

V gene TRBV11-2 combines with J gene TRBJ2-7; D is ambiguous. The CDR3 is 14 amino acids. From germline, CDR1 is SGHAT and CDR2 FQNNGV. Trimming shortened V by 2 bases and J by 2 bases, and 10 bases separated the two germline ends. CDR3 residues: CASSLTDTAYEQYF. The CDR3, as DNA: TGTGCCAGCAGCTTAACTGACACTGCCTACGAGCAGTACTTC.

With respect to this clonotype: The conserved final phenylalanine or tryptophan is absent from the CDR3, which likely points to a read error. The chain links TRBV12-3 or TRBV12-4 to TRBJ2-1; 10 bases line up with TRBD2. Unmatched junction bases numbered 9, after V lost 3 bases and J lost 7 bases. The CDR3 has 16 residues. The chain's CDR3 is CASSFPLAGGENEQFS. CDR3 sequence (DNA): TGTGCCAGCAGTTTCCCATTAGCGGGAGGAGAGAATGAGCAGTTCTCC.

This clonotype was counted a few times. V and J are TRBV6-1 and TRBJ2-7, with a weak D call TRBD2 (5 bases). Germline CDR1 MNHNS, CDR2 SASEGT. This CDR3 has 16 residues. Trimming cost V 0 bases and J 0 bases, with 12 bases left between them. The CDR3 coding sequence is TGTGCCAGCAGTGAAGCTAGCTGGGAGAGCTCCTACGAGCAGTACTTC. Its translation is CASSEASWESSYEQYF.

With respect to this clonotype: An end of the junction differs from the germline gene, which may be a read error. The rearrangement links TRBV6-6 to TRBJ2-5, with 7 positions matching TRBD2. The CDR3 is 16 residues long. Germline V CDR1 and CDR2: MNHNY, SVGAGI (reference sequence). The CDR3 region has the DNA TGTGCCAGCAGTTTCGACCCCTCGCGGGGGAGAGAGACCCAATACTTC. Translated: CASSFDPSRGRETQYF.